Listed below are T cell receptor beta chains from one sample, sequenced in a study of blood T cell repertoires in COVID-19. This table comes from immunoSEQ multiplex PCR, and its TCRdb copy is limited to in-frame clones, with some not included. The sample holds hundreds of thousands of clones, 85% to 90% seen once. The sample was PBMCs or T cells enriched from blood (not recorded which). These receptors were taken from a woman between 18 and 30 years old with acute COVID-19. Both conserved end residues are part of each CDR3. Fields, in order: clone size, D gene, V gene, CDR3 length, J gene, CDR3 DNA, CDR3 protein. A D gene is named only where the DNA matches it firmly. The listing skips clone size in some rows; elsewhere it reads once, few, many or a size class.

>-|TRBD2|TRBV29-1|14|TRBJ2-3
TGCAGCGTTGAAGGGGGGGGATCCACAGATACGCAGTATTTT
CSVEGGGSTDTQYF
>-|TRBD1|TRBV5-1|17|TRBJ2-1
TGCGCCAGCAGCTTGGACAGGGGGCGGAGCTCCTACAATGAGCAGTTCTTC
CASSLDRGRSSYNEQFF
>-|TRBD1|TRBV5-1|15|TRBJ1-1
TGCGCCAGCAGTGTTCTACAGGGGGCGAGTACTGAAGCTTTCTTT
CASSVLQGASTEAFF
>-|-|TRBV18|15|TRBJ1-1
TGTGCCAGCTCACCATGGGCGACAGAGAACACTGAAGCTTTCTTT
CASSPWATENTEAFF
>-|-|TRBV18|13|TRBJ2-1
TGTGCCAGCTCACACAAATCCTACAATGAGCAGTTCTTC
CASSHKSYNEQFF
>few|-|TRBV7-8|14|TRBJ1-5
TGTGCCAGCAGCAGGTCCCAGGGGCTCCAGCCCCAGCATTTT
CASSRSQGLQPQHF
>once|TRBD1|TRBV6-5|15|TRBJ1-6
TGTGCCAGCAGTTACGGGACAGGGGGTAATTCACCCCTCCACTTT
CASSYGTGGNSPLHF
>-|TRBD1|TRBV28|14|TRBJ1-1
TGTGCCAGCAGTCTACAGGGGGCGCGGACTGAAGCTTTCTTT
CASSLQGARTEAFF
>once|TRBD2|TRBV6-5|16|TRBJ2-5
TGTGCCAGCAGTTCAAATAGCGGGAGCCCCCAAGAGACCCAGTACTTC
CASSSNSGSPQETQYF
>-|-|TRBV19|13|TRBJ2-7
TGTGCCAGTAGTATGGCGACTAGCTACGAGCAGTACTTC
CASSMATSYEQYF
>-|-|TRBV20-1|12|TRBJ2-7
TGCAGTGCTAGTACAGACTCCTACGAGCAGTACTTC
CSASTDSYEQYF
>-|-|TRBV10-1|13|TRBJ2-7
TGCGCCAGCAGTGAGTCGACATTCCACGAGCAGTACTTC
CASSESTFHEQYF
>-|-|TRBV4-3|14|TRBJ1-3
TGCGCCAGCAGCCAAGATCCTTTGGGAAACACCATATATTTT
CASSQDPLGNTIYF
>-|TRBD2|TRBV24-1|12|TRBJ2-7
TGTAAAAGGGAGGGAAGGTTATACGAGCAGTACTTC
CKREGRLYEQYF
>-|-|TRBV9|16|TRBJ1-2
TGTGCCAGCAGCTTCACTGCGGGGGGGGGAAACTATGGCTACACCTTC
CASSFTAGGGNYGYTF
>-|TRBD1|TRBV7-2|17|TRBJ2-2
TGTGCCAGCAGCGTAAAGACAGGGATTGGGAACACCGGGGAGCTGTTTTTT
CASSVKTGIGNTGELFF
>-|-|TRBV5-8|14|TRBJ2-3
TGTGCCAGCAGCTTGAAGGGTACGGGGGATACGCAGTATTTT
CASSLKGTGDTQYF
>-|TRBD2|TRBV3-1/TRBV3-2|16|TRBJ2-1
TGTGCCAGCAGCCAAGATTGGCAGCGGGAGTACAATGAGCAGTTCTTC
CASSQDWQREYNEQFF
>-|TRBD1|TRBV30|16|TRBJ2-2
TGTGCCTGGAGTATCTGGACAGGGGTCAACACCGGGGAGCTGTTTTTT
CAWSIWTGVNTGELFF
>-|-|TRBV19|15|TRBJ1-5
TGTGCCAGTAGTATCGAAGACAGGCGTAATCAGCCCCAGCATTTT
CASSIEDRRNQPQHF
>-|TRBD2|TRBV19|15|TRBJ2-1
TGTGCCAGTACCAGAACTAGCGGGTCCTACAATGAGCAGTTCTTC
CASTRTSGSYNEQFF
>-|TRBD2|TRBV7-6|16|TRBJ2-3
TGTGCCAGCAGCTGGCCAACTAGCGGGAGAGCAGATACGCAGTATTTT
CASSWPTSGRADTQYF
>-|-|TRBV18|15|TRBJ2-3
TGTGCCAGCTCACCAGGGAGCTATAGCACAGATACGCAGTATTTT
CASSPGSYSTDTQYF
>-|-|TRBV28|15|TRBJ1-1
TGTGCCTCGATGATAGGGGGGGCCGCCTGGACTGAAGCTTTCTTT
CASMIGGAAWTEAFF
>-|-|TRBV18|13|TRBJ2-7
TGTGCCAGCTCACCCCAGGACAGCTACGAGCAGTACTTC
CASSPQDSYEQYF
>-|TRBD1|TRBV30|16|TRBJ1-2
TGTGCCTGGAGGGGCAGGGGGACAGACTATGCTTGGGGCTACACCTTC
CAWRGRGTDYAWGYTF
>-|-|TRBV4-1|17|TRBJ1-5
TGCGCCAGCAGCCAAGTAGGACTGCCGTATAGCAATCAGCCCCAGCATTTT
CASSQVGLPYSNQPQHF
>-|TRBD1|TRBV5-6|17|TRBJ1-1
TGTGCCAGCAGCTTGGCCTGGCAGGGGGGCCCCCACACTGAAGCTTTCTTT
CASSLAWQGGPHTEAFF
>once|-|TRBV14|14|TRBJ2-1
TGTGCCAGCAGCCAAATACCGGGTTGGAATGAGCAGTTCTTC
CASSQIPGWNEQFF
>-|TRBD1|TRBV30|14|TRBJ2-2
TGTGCCTGGACCGGGACAGGGGTAACCGGGGAGCTGTTTTTT
CAWTGTGVTGELFF
>-|TRBD1|TRBV15|16|TRBJ2-5
TGTGCCACCAGCAGCACAAGGGACAGGGGGGTAGAGACCCAGTACTTC
CATSSTRDRGVETQYF
>-|-|TRBV5-8|13|TRBJ2-5
TGTGCCAGCAGCTCTACTAGACAAGAGACCCAGTACTTC
CASSSTRQETQYF
>-|TRBD2|TRBV19|14|TRBJ2-1
TGTGCCAGTAGTTCCGGGACTAGCCGCAATGAGCAGTTCTTC
CASSSGTSRNEQFF
>-|TRBD2|TRBV7-3|15|TRBJ2-1
TGTGCCAGCAGCCCTCGACTAGCGCGCTGGGATGAGCAGTTCTTC
CASSPRLARWDEQFF
>-|TRBD1|TRBV6-5|14|TRBJ1-2
TGTGCCAGCAGTTACCGTGGACAGGGGAGCGGCTACACCTTC
CASSYRGQGSGYTF
>once|TRBD1|TRBV7-2|16|TRBJ2-2
TGTGCCAGCAGCTTTTTGGGTAGGGGGCTCACCGGGGAGCTGTTTTTT
CASSFLGRGLTGELFF
>-|TRBD1|TRBV5-4|13|TRBJ1-2
TGTGCCAGCAGACAGGGGATCCACTATGGCTACACCTTC
CASRQGIHYGYTF
>-|TRBD2|TRBV5-1|14|TRBJ2-2
TGCGCCAGCAGCCCGACTAGCACCACCGGGGAGCTGTTTTTT
CASSPTSTTGELFF
>once|-|TRBV7-2|17|TRBJ2-1
TGTGCCAGCAGCTTAAAGCGGCCCTATCAGCCATACAATGAGCAGTTCTTC
CASSLKRPYQPYNEQFF
>-|-|TRBV11-3|15|TRBJ2-3
TGTGCCAGCAGCTTAGGGCGGGCACTCACAGATACGCAGTATTTT
CASSLGRALTDTQYF
>few|TRBD2|TRBV14|19|TRBJ2-1
TGTGCCAGCAGCCAAGATCAGGCCCGGACTAGCGGCAGGTTCAATGAGCAGTTCTTC
CASSQDQARTSGRFNEQFF
>-|-|TRBV23-1|14|TRBJ1-2
TGCGCCAGCAGTCATTTTGGACAGAACTATGGCTACACCTTC
CASSHFGQNYGYTF
>-|-|TRBV28|16|TRBJ2-6
TGTGCCAGCAGTTGGGAAGGGGTCTCTGGGGCCAACGTCCTGACTTTC
CASSWEGVSGANVLTF
>-|TRBD1|TRBV6-5|13|TRBJ1-5
TGTGCCAGCAGCCGGACAGGGGATCAGCCCCAGCATTTT
CASSRTGDQPQHF
>few|TRBD1|TRBV4-1|17|TRBJ1-3
TGCGCCAGCAGCCAAGAAGGTGGGGGGACAGGGCGGGTCACCATATATTTT
CASSQEGGGTGRVTIYF
>-|-|TRBV6-4|15|TRBJ2-3
TGTGCCAGCAGCAGGGGTCGAGAGGGCACAGATACGCAGTATTTT
CASSRGREGTDTQYF
>-|TRBD1|TRBV4-1|16|TRBJ1-1
TGCGCCAGCAGCTACACAACAACAGGGGGCGGCACTGAAGCTTTCTTT
CASSYTTTGGGTEAFF
>few|-|TRBV1|20|TRBJ1-5
TGCACCAGCAGTAATGGACAGTTGAGACATCAGCAGCGGCACAATCAGCCCCAGCATTTT
CTSSNGQLRHQQRHNQPQHF